This T cell receptor beta chain was identified in a study of T cell repertoires in cytomegalovirus infection (dated by TCRdb to the late 2010s). A note on the overall study: Donor HLA type was relevant to the analysis, as public TCR beta signatures indicated carriage of CMV infection together with the matching HLA type.

The study at large found these results: The ex vivo response was dominated by HLA-C-restricted CMV-specific TCR beta clonotypes, which also provided the single most frequent clonotype in two of eight donors. Carriers of CMV infection plus the relevant HLA type were discriminated by the cumulative frequency of public TCR beta family members in the study cohort and in an independent roughly 350-donor cohort.

The listed sequencing device is Illumina HiSeq 1500. TCRdb passed the public sequencing reads through fastp at Q25 and MiXCR, retaining productive beta sequences. Rows with a matching CDR3 protein are joined into one entry that keeps the most common DNA and genes. The sample has approximately 500,000 distinct CDR3 sequences on record, 11% of them singletons. The ten most abundant clones make up about a tenth of the sample. V is reduced by 6 bases and J by 3 bases, leaving a spacing of 14 bases between them. The cysteine opens and the phenylalanine closes a CDR3 of 13 amino acids. Only the CDR3 portion is preserved as DNA: 39 bases, with reading frame beginning at the first base. CDR1 and CDR2 (SQVTM, ANQGSEA) derive from the germline V gene. About this clonotype: Its target antigen remains unknown. No base quality values were provided; no much bigger clone lies one nucleotide off.

The chain uses TRBV29-1 and TRBJ1-1, with TRBD1 tentatively as D gene (6 bases match). The sample comprised PBMCs. The receptor was derived from a human donor in good health (CMV status not recorded). Some clones in this sample may be carry-over from other donors' samples. In nucleotides, the sequence is TGCAGCGTCTCGAGGGGGAAGGACACTGAAGCTTTCTTT. Its protein is CSVSRGKDTEAFF.